Below, 9 T cell receptor beta chains from the same sample are listed, as sequenced in a study of long-term antiretroviral therapy in people with HIV (dated by TCRdb to between 2021 and 2024). The immunoSEQ hsTCRB v3.0 assay was used at survey level resolution to sequence the TRB variable region. TCRdb took this table from immuneACCESS and kept in-frame rearrangements with V and J called. Such tables lack part of the clones; where checked against another copy, unresolved V genes explain under half of the gap, and the rest is unexplained. In this sample the table shows 14,000 or so clones, 65% to 90% of which occur a single time. The ten largest make up 7.2% of the sample. The material was unsorted PBMCs, obtained 0.4 years after starting antiretroviral therapy. The source is a man in his thirties or forties with HIV.

The chain recombines TRBV2 with TRBJ2-7; D gene uncertain. The CDR3 covers 12 residues. The germline V and J ends were trimmed by 4 bases and 6 bases, with 10 bases remaining between them. Germline V CDR1 and CDR2: SNHLY, FYNNEI. CDR3 sequence (DNA): TGTGCCAGCAGTGCCGGTATCGCCGAGCAGTACTTC. Amino acids: CASSAGIAEQYF. Full variable domain (rest looked up from reference TRBV2 and TRBJ2-7): EPEVTQTPSHQVTQMGQEVILRCVPISNHLYFYWYRQILGQKVEFLVSFYNNEISEKSEIFDDQFSVERPDGSNFTLKIRSTKLEDSAMYFCASSAGIAEQYFGPGTRLTVT.

The chain links TRBV5-6 to TRBJ2-5; D is ambiguous. CDR3 length: 16 residues. Germline V gene sequence: CDR1 SGHDT, CDR2 YYEEEE. The V gene lost 1 base and the J gene lost 0 bases, with 13 bases spanning the gap. CDR3 loop: CASSLTTARYQETQYF. DNA for the CDR3: TGTGCCAGCAGCTTGACTACCGCTCGATACCAAGAGACCCAGTACTTC.

This sequence joins TRBV4-1 and TRBJ2-6; D remains unclear. Germline CDR1 reads MGHRA; CDR2 reads YSYEKL. The CDR3 length is 19 residues. Trimming removed 2 bases from V and 0 bases from J, with 17 bases in between. DNA for the CDR3: TGCGCCAGCAGCCAATCCCCCCGGGCAAGAAGCTCTGGGGCCAACGTCCTGACTTTC. Its translation: CASSQSPRARSSGANVLTF.

V gene TRBV11-1 combines with J gene TRBJ1-1, with TRBD1 as a possible D gene (5 bases). Trimming took 3 bases from V and 5 from J, leaving 16 bases between them. CDR3 length: 15 residues. From germline, CDR1 is SGHAT and CDR2 FQDESV (reference sequence). The CDR3 region has the DNA TGTGCCAGCAGCTTTGGCGGTGCAGGGATGACTGAAGCTTTCTTT. This codes for CASSFGGAGMTEAFF.

This chain uses TRBV6-5 with TRBJ1-1; no firm D call. The germline V gene has CDR1 MNHEY and CDR2 SVGAGI. The CDR3 spans 10 residues. V gave up 11 bases and J gave up 6 bases, with 10 bases separating them. The CDR3 region has the DNA TGTGCCTGCGGGTTGCCTGAAGCTTTCTTT. It codes for CACGLPEAFF.

This clone came up once. The rearrangement uses TRBV10-3 and TRBJ1-1; 8 bases fit TRBD1. Germline CDR1 is ENHRY and CDR2 is SYGVKD. This CDR3 region has 14 residues. With 2 bases clipped from V and 4 bases from J, the junction kept 3 bases outside the gene matches. The CDR3 reads CAISEPGQGTEAFF. In DNA form, the CDR3 reads TGTGCCATCAGTGAGCCCGGACAGGGCACTGAAGCTTTCTTT.

In this sample, this clone turned up a few times. The chain joins TRBV14 to TRBJ1-2; D may be TRBD1 (6 bases). The length of the CDR3 is 15 residues. Germline V gene lookup returns CDR1 SGHDN and CDR2 FVKESK. Trimming cost V 4 bases and J 8 bases, with 20 bases left between them. CDR3 loop: CASSREETGIGGYTF. DNA for the CDR3: TGTGCCAGCAGCCGAGAGGAAACAGGGATAGGCGGCTACACCTTC. Combining the CDR3 with reference TRBV14 and TRBJ1-2 gives the whole variable domain EAGVTQFPSHSVIEKGQTVTLRCDPISGHDNLYWYRRVMGKEIKFLLHFVKESKQDESGMPNNRFLAERTGGTYSTLKVQPAELEDSGVYFCASSREETGIGGYTFGSGTRLTVV.

V usage is TRBV5-1 and J usage is TRBJ1-3, with D possibly being TRBD1 (6 bases). V lost 0 bases and J 0 bases, leaving 10 bases between the germline ends. Germline values: CDR1 SGHRS, CDR2 YFSETQ. The CDR3 covers 16 residues. The CDR3 DNA reads as TGCGCCAGCAGCTTGGACGGGGGCGTCTCTGGAAACACCATATATTTT. Translating it yields CASSLDGGVSGNTIYF.

There are a few counts of this clone. The chain is built from TRBV7-9 and TRBJ2-3; 7 bases map to TRBD1. CDR1 SEHNR and CDR2 FQNEAQ come from the germline V gene (reference sequence). The length of the CDR3 is 14 residues. J was trimmed by 4 bases and V by 6 bases; bases with no gene match: 7. The CDR3 DNA reads as TGTGCCAGCAGGGGCCCTCAGGGGGCAGATACGCAGTATTTT. Residues: CASRGPQGADTQYF.